This TCR beta chain was identified during a study of STAT3 mutations in large granular lymphocyte leukemia. Study-level background: More than half of T-LGLL patients received immunosuppressive therapy.

Study-level points and caveats: Every T-cell large granular lymphocyte leukemia patient had at least one immunodominant TCR beta clonotype.

Trimming left V 10 bases short and J 11 bases short, with 11 bases between. CDR1 is MNHNY, CDR2 SVGAGI, per germline (reference sequence). This CDR3 region has 9 residues. About this clone: Its matching antigen is unknown.

This table comes from immunoSEQ multiplex PCR, and its TCRdb copy is limited to in-frame clones, with some not included. The sample shows approximately 43,000 clones, 81% of them seen only once. The sequenced sample consisted of PBMCs. This sequence originates from a human donor with T large granular lymphocyte leukemia. Some clones in this sample may be carry-over from other donors' samples. The rearrangement links TRBV6-6 to TRBJ1-1; D ambiguous. The chain's CDR3 is CATGYVAFF. The CDR3 DNA reads as TGTGCCACGGGCTATGTGGCTTTCTTT.